This TCR beta chain originates from a study of cytomegalovirus exposure and HLA in healthy donors. Whole-study results and caveats: Productive rates of about 90% or about 30% were seen for most TCR beta V segments in an earlier analysis. Donors were assumed by presence/absence analyses to have roughly uniform sequencing depth.

Trimming took off 6 bases at V and 8 bases at J, with 16 bases between the two ends. In germline, CDR1 is MDHEN, CDR2 SYDVKM. This CDR3 has 13 amino acids. Of note for this clone: Its antigen is undetermined.

PCR employed 60 Vbeta and 13 Jbeta primers. Clones were read by immunoSEQ multiplex PCR, and TCRdb kept only the in-frame ones, dropping some. The data hold tens of thousands of clones, with about nine tenths observed a single time. This clonotype was sampled from a man in his late teens or twenties in good health and CMV-seronegative. The chain is built from TRBV28 and TRBJ1-2; D call uncertain. Material for sequencing was PBMCs. As DNA, the CDR3 is TGTGCCAGCAGATACCTGACGGGTCGGGGCTACACCTTC. It translates to CASRYLTGRGYTF.